This T cell receptor (beta chain) is from a study of post-analysis software for immune sequencing data. Study context: The cohort encompassed relapsing-remitting, secondary progressive and progressive-relapsing multiple sclerosis disease courses. General study findings and limits: By F measure, samples from a shared preparation batch strongly co-clustered. Among a handful of TRBV segments more frequent in patients than controls were TRBV5-6, TRBV5-1 and TRBV20-1. Controls showed significantly higher normalized Chao1 diversity than did multiple sclerosis patients.

Presence of unique molecular identifiers characterized the TCR beta cDNA libraries. The T cell input of about 1 to 10 million gave hundreds of thousands of cDNA molecules. TCRdb re-analysed the PCR reads in MiXCR, keeping a single row per CDR3 protein. The sample has about half a million distinct CDR3 sequences, 34% seen once. The CDR3 runs 13 residues. The ends lost 6 bases at V and 4 bases at J; junction bases unmatched: 4. Only a few counts were recorded for this clonotype. What it binds is unknown. Input material: blood. The sequence was obtained from a girl aged 2-17 years with multiple sclerosis. The chain links TRBV12-3 or TRBV12-4 to TRBJ1-2, with 8 bases lining up with TRBD1. This chain's CDR3 is CASSRQGIYGYTF. CDR3 nucleotides: TGTGCCAGCAGCCGACAGGGGATCTATGGCTACACCTTC.